A selection of T cell receptor beta chains follows, all from one sample in a study of identical twins. TCRdb passed the 5' RACE reads through MiXCR, listing each CDR3 protein once. The data contain hundreds of thousands of distinct CDR3 sequences, 6.5% to 8.5% of them singletons. The same specimen was also included in a second study, on yellow fever vaccine responses in identical twins.

Sample: memory (CD45RO+) T cells sorted from blood. The source of these receptors is a woman younger than 35 in good health. Each CDR3 is given with its conserved first and last residue. Fields, in order: J gene, V gene, D gene, clone size, CDR3 DNA, CDR3 protein. D genes are given only for firm matches. Clone size is given for some rows only: seen once, a few or many times, or a class if the clone is expanded.

J gene: TRBJ2-1
V gene: TRBV20-1
D gene: -
clone size: -
CDR3 DNA: TGCAGTGCATTGCAGAGTGAGCAGTTCTTC
CDR3 protein: CSALQSEQFF

J gene: TRBJ2-2
V gene: TRBV7-9
D gene: -
clone size: -
CDR3 DNA: TGTGCCAGCAGCCATCGGGTCGGGACAAACACCGGGGAGCTGTTTTTT
CDR3 protein: CASSHRVGTNTGELFF

J gene: TRBJ2-7
V gene: TRBV20-1
D gene: -
clone size: many
CDR3 DNA: TGCAGTGCTAGGGGTCTTGTGACTTCCATCTACGAGCAGTACTTC
CDR3 protein: CSARGLVTSIYEQYF

J gene: TRBJ1-2
V gene: TRBV6-1
D gene: -
clone size: -
CDR3 DNA: TGTGCCAGCAGTAGGGGGGCTTGGGGCTACACCTTC
CDR3 protein: CASSRGAWGYTF

J gene: TRBJ2-7
V gene: TRBV2
D gene: TRBD2
clone size: few
CDR3 DNA: TGTGCCAGCAAAGCGGGAGGGGACGAGCAGTACTTC
CDR3 protein: CASKAGGDEQYF

J gene: TRBJ2-7
V gene: TRBV5-6
D gene: TRBD2
clone size: few
CDR3 DNA: TGTGCCAGCAACCAACTAGCGGGGGAATCCTACGAGCAGTACTTC
CDR3 protein: CASNQLAGESYEQYF

J gene: TRBJ2-3
V gene: TRBV12-3/TRBV12-4
D gene: TRBD2
clone size: -
CDR3 DNA: TGTGCCAGCAGTTATGGACTAGCGGGGCTGAGCACAGATACGCAGTATTTT
CDR3 protein: CASSYGLAGLSTDTQYF

J gene: TRBJ2-1
V gene: TRBV30
D gene: -
clone size: -
CDR3 DNA: TGTGCCTGGAGTGAGCGGGATGAGCAGTTCTTC
CDR3 protein: CAWSERDEQFF

J gene: TRBJ2-1
V gene: TRBV15
D gene: TRBD2
clone size: many
CDR3 DNA: TGTGCCACCAGCACCCCCGGGGGGGAGAGCTACAATGAGCAGTTCTTC
CDR3 protein: CATSTPGGESYNEQFF

J gene: TRBJ2-5
V gene: TRBV12-3/TRBV12-4
D gene: TRBD2
clone size: -
CDR3 DNA: TGTGCCAGCAGCCGCGTACCCTCTAGCGGGGGGGCAGAGACCCAGTACTTC
CDR3 protein: CASSRVPSSGGAETQYF

J gene: TRBJ2-2
V gene: TRBV20-1
D gene: -
clone size: many
CDR3 DNA: TGCAGTGCGAAACCACCAACGGATTCCGGGGAGCTGTTTTTT
CDR3 protein: CSAKPPTDSGELFF

J gene: TRBJ2-3
V gene: TRBV7-9
D gene: TRBD2
clone size: -
CDR3 DNA: TGTGCCAGCAGCTCCCTGACTAGCGGGTTATCCACAGATACGCAGTATTTT
CDR3 protein: CASSSLTSGLSTDTQYF

J gene: TRBJ2-1
V gene: TRBV14
D gene: TRBD2
clone size: many
CDR3 DNA: TGTGCCAGCAGCCAAGATGGATTTGTACTAGCGGGCTACAATGAGCAGTTCTTC
CDR3 protein: CASSQDGFVLAGYNEQFF

J gene: TRBJ2-5
V gene: TRBV11-2
D gene: -
clone size: many
CDR3 DNA: TGTGCCAGCAGCTTCACGGGGGTGGAAGAGACCCAGTACTTC
CDR3 protein: CASSFTGVEETQYF

J gene: TRBJ2-3
V gene: TRBV7-3
D gene: -
clone size: many
CDR3 DNA: TGTGCCAGCAGCTTAACAGGGCGGGGGCCCACAGATACGCAGTATTTT
CDR3 protein: CASSLTGRGPTDTQYF

J gene: TRBJ2-2
V gene: TRBV7-3
D gene: -
clone size: many
CDR3 DNA: TGTGCCAGCAGCTTATCGACCTACAGGGACACCGGGGAGCTGTTTTTT
CDR3 protein: CASSLSTYRDTGELFF

J gene: TRBJ2-5
V gene: TRBV20-1
D gene: -
clone size: many
CDR3 DNA: TGCAGTGCCCTCGGGATTTTGCAAGAGACCCAGTACTTC
CDR3 protein: CSALGILQETQYF

J gene: TRBJ2-5
V gene: TRBV7-2
D gene: TRBD1
clone size: many
CDR3 DNA: TGTGCCAGCAGACCTCAACAGGGGTCCGTCGCCCAGTACTTC
CDR3 protein: CASRPQQGSVAQYF

J gene: TRBJ1-4
V gene: TRBV12-3/TRBV12-4
D gene: TRBD1
clone size: many
CDR3 DNA: TGTGCCAGCAGGTCACAGGGGGCTCGAACTAATGAAAAACTGTTTTTT
CDR3 protein: CASRSQGARTNEKLFF

J gene: TRBJ2-5
V gene: TRBV20-1
D gene: TRBD2
clone size: few
CDR3 DNA: TGCAGTGCTAGAGTAGGTCTAGCGGCACAAGAGACCCAGTACTTC
CDR3 protein: CSARVGLAAQETQYF

J gene: TRBJ1-5
V gene: TRBV5-6
D gene: TRBD1
clone size: many
CDR3 DNA: TGTGCCAGCAGCTTGGGGACAGGGGACTACAATCAGCCCCAGCATTTT
CDR3 protein: CASSLGTGDYNQPQHF

J gene: TRBJ1-2
V gene: TRBV15
D gene: -
clone size: many
CDR3 DNA: TGTGCCACCAGACCAGAGAGCACTAACTATGGCTACACCTTC
CDR3 protein: CATRPESTNYGYTF

J gene: TRBJ2-4
V gene: TRBV14
D gene: -
clone size: few
CDR3 DNA: TGTGCCAGCAGCCAAGGATTCCAGAAAAACATTCAGTACTTC
CDR3 protein: CASSQGFQKNIQYF

J gene: TRBJ2-4
V gene: TRBV10-3
D gene: -
clone size: many
CDR3 DNA: TGTGCCATCAGTGATGCGAACCCTAAAAACATTCAGTACTTC
CDR3 protein: CAISDANPKNIQYF

J gene: TRBJ2-3
V gene: TRBV18
D gene: -
clone size: few
CDR3 DNA: TGTGCCAGCTCACCAATGGGAGATACGCAGTATTTT
CDR3 protein: CASSPMGDTQYF

J gene: TRBJ2-1
V gene: TRBV5-1
D gene: TRBD2
clone size: many
CDR3 DNA: TGCGCCAGCAGCCGGGGACTAGACGGCCAGAGTGAGCAGTTCTTC
CDR3 protein: CASSRGLDGQSEQFF

J gene: TRBJ2-1
V gene: TRBV7-9
D gene: TRBD1
clone size: many
CDR3 DNA: TGTGCCAGCAGCCCAGGGGGTAAGGACAATGAGCAGTTCTTC
CDR3 protein: CASSPGGKDNEQFF

J gene: TRBJ2-3
V gene: TRBV4-2
D gene: TRBD2
clone size: few
CDR3 DNA: TGTGCCAGCAGTCCAATCGGACTAGCGGGAGGGGATACGCAGTATTTT
CDR3 protein: CASSPIGLAGGDTQYF

J gene: TRBJ1-5
V gene: TRBV12-3/TRBV12-4
D gene: TRBD1
clone size: many
CDR3 DNA: TGTGCCAGCAGAGCCAGGACAGGGGCCCAGCCCCAGCATTTT
CDR3 protein: CASRARTGAQPQHF

J gene: TRBJ1-1
V gene: TRBV28
D gene: -
clone size: -
CDR3 DNA: TGTGCCAGCAGGTCTCCCGGGGCCGGGGGGACTGAAGCTTTCTTT
CDR3 protein: CASRSPGAGGTEAFF

J gene: TRBJ2-7
V gene: TRBV7-2
D gene: -
clone size: many
CDR3 DNA: TGTGCCAGCAGCTTAGTGAGGTACGAGCAGTACTTC
CDR3 protein: CASSLVRYEQYF

J gene: TRBJ1-2
V gene: TRBV3-1
D gene: TRBD1
clone size: -
CDR3 DNA: TGTGCCAGCAGCGTCCAGAAACAGGGGTATGGCTACACCTTC
CDR3 protein: CASSVQKQGYGYTF